This record looks at one TCR beta chain sequence and its context. Its antigen is as yet unknown. The data originate from a study of identical twins. Broader study findings: The analysis was cross-sectional rather than longitudinal within donors. A lower insertion count was a feature of abundant cord blood beta clonotypes, with no such feature in memory repertoires. Where out-of-frame alpha sequences were twin-shared, they showed excess low generation probability.

Template switching introduced a universal primer site, and the cDNA bore unique molecular identifiers. Each CDR3 protein gets one entry after TCRdb re-called the 5' RACE reads with MiXCR. The sample records hundreds of thousands of distinct CDR3 sequences, nearly 9.5% being singletons. The length of the CDR3 is 14 residues. The V gene end was trimmed by 3 bases and the J gene end by 9 bases; junction bases not matched to a gene: 5. Germline V gene sequence: CDR1 LNHDA, CDR2 SQIVND (reference sequence). These same data were also listed under a study on yellow fever vaccine responses in identical twins.

Sequencing input: CD8+ T cells sorted from blood. The V call is TRBV19, the J call TRBJ2-1, with 10 bases lining up with TRBD2. The source of this sequence is a woman younger than 30 in good health. CDR3 in amino acids: CASSIPSGRIEQFF. CDR3 sequence (DNA): TGTGCCAGTAGTATCCCTAGCGGGAGAATTGAGCAGTTCTTC.